This T cell receptor beta chain was recovered during a study of T cell repertoires in cytomegalovirus infection. For the study at large: CMV infection together with matching HLA type was indicated by public TCR beta signatures.

In TCRdb, the reads were re-called with MiXCR into one record per CDR3 protein. Here the sample spans 510,000 or so distinct CDR3 sequences, around a quarter being singletons. Turning to this clonotype: Its antigen is currently unknown. A junction end diverges from the germline sequence, so it may reflect a read error.

Notes on the study in general: In two of eight donors, the top clonotype was HLA-C-restricted CMV-specific. Summed frequency of public TCR beta families distinguished CMV carriers with the relevant HLA.

The CDR3 totals 15 residues. This chain connects TRBV12-3 or TRBV12-4 to TRBJ2-1; 14 nucleotides line up with TRBD2. This TCR derives from a human donor in good health (CMV status not recorded). Some clones in this sample may be carry-over from other donors' samples. Sequenced: PBMCs. The CDR3 protein is CASTAGTSGRNGQFF. Here the CDR3 DNA reads TGTGCCAGCACCGCCGGGACTAGCGGGAGAAATGGGCAGTTCTTC.